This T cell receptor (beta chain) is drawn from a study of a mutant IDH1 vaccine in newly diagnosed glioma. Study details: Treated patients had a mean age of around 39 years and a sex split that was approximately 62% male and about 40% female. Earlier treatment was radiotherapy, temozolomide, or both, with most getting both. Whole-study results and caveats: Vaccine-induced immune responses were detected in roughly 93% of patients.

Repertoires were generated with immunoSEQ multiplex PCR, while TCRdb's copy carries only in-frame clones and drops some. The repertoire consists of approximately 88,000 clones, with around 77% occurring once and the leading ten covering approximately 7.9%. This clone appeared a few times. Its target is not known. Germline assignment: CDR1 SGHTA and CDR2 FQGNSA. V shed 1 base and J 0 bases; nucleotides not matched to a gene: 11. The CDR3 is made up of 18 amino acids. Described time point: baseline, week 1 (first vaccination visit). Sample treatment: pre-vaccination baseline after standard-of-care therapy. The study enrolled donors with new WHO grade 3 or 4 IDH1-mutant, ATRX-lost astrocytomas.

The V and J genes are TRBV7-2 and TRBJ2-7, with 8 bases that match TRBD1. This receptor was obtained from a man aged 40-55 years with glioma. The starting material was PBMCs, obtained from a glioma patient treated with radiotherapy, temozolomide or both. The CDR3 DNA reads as TGTGCCAGCAGCTTAGGAGGGGGTTTCGGACAGGGCTCCTACGAGCAGTACTTC. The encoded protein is CASSLGGGFGQGSYEQYF.